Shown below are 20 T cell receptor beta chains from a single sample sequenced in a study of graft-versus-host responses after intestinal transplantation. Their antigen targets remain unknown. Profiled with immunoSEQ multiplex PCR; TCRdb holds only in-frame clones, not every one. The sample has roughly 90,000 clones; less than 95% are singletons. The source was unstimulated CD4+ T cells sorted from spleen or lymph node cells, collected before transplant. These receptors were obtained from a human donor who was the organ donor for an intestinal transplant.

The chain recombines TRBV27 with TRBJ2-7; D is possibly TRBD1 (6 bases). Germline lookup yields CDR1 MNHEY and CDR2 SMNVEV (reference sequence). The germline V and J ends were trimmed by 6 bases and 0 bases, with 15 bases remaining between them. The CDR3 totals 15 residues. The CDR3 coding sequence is TGTGCCAGCAGGCGAGGGACACCAAGCTCCTACGAGCAGTACTTC. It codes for CASRRGTPSSYEQYF.

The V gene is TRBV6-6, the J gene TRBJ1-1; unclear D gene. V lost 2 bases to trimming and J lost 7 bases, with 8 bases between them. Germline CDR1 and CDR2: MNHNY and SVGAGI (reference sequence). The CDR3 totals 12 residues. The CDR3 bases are TGTGCCAGCAGTTACGGGCAGTTTGAAGCTTTCTTT. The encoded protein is CASSYGQFEAFF.

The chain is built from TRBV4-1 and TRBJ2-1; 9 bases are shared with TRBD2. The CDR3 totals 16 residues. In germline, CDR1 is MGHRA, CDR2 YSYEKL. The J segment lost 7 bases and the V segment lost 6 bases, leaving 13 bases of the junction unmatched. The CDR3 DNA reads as TGCGCCAGCAGACGAGTAGCGGGGGTGATAGAGAATGAGCAGTTCTTC. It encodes CASRRVAGVIENEQFF.

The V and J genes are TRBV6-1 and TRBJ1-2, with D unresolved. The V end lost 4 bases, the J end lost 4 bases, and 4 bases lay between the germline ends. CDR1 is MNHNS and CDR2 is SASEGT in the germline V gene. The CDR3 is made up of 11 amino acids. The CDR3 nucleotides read TGTGCCAGCAGTGCACTCTATGGCTACACCTTC. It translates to CASSALYGYTF.

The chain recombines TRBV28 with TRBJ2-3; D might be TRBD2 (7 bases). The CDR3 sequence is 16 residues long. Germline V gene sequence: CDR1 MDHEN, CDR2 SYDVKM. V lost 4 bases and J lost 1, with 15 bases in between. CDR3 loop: CASSSPGAGGTDTQYF. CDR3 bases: TGTGCCAGCAGTTCCCCAGGGGCGGGGGGCACAGATACGCAGTATTTT.

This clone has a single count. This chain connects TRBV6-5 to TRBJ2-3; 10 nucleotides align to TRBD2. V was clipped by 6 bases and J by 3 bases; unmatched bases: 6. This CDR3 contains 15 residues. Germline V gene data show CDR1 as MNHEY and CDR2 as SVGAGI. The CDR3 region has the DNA TGTGCCAGCAGGACCCAGCGGGAGGGGACAGATACGCAGTATTTT. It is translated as CASRTQREGTDTQYF.

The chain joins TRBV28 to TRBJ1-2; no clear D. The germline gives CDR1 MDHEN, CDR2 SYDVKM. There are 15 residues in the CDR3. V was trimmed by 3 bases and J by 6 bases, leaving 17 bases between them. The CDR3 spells CASSLDGPPRDGYTF. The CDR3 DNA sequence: TGTGCCAGCAGTTTGGACGGGCCACCGAGGGATGGCTACACCTTC.

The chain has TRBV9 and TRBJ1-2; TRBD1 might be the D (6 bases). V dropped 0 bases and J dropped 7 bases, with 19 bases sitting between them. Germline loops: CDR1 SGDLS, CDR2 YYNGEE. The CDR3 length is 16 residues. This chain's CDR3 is CASSVEALEQGSGYTF. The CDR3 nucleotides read TGTGCCAGCAGCGTAGAAGCTCTGGAACAGGGTTCTGGCTACACCTTC. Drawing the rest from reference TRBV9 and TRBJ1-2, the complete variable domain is DSGVTQTPKHLITATGQRVTLRCSPRSGDLSVYWYQQSLDQGLQFLIQYYNGEERAKGNILERFSAQQFPDLHSELNLSSLELGDSALYFCASSVEALEQGSGYTFGSGTRLTVV.

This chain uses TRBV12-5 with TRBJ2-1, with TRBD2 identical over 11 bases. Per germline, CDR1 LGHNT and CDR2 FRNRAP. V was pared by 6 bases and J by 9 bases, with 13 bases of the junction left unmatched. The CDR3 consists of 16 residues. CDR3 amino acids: CASGYHHSGRASEQFF. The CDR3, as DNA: TGTGCTAGTGGCTATCATCATAGCGGGAGGGCCAGTGAGCAGTTCTTC.

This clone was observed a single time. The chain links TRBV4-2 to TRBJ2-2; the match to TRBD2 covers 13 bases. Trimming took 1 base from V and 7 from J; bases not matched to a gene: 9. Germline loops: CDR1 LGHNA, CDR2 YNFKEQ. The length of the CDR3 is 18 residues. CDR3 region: CASSQAYGTSGNYGELFF. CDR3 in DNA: TGTGCCAGCAGCCAAGCTTACGGGACTAGCGGGAATTACGGGGAGCTGTTTTTT.

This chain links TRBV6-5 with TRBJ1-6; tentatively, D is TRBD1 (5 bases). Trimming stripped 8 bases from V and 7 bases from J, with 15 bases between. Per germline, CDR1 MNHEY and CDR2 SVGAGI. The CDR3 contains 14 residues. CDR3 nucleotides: TGTGCCAGCGGGAGGGACGGGAAAAATTCACCCCTCCACTTT. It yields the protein CASGRDGKNSPLHF.

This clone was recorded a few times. The CDR3 region is CSASVSGTEAFF. DNA for the CDR3: TGCAGCGCCTCAGTGTCGGGGACTGAAGCTTTCTTT. The gene calls are TRBV29-1 and TRBJ1-1; D gene ambiguous. Trimming took off 7 bases at V and 5 bases at J, with 14 bases between the two ends. The CDR3 runs 12 residues. Germline loops: CDR1 SQVTM, CDR2 ANQGSEA.

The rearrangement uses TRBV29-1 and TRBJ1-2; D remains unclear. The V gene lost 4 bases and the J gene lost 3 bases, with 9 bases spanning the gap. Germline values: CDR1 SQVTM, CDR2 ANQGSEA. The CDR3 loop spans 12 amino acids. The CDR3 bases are TGCAGCGTTGGGTTGTTAGACTATGGCTACACCTTC. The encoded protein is CSVGLLDYGYTF.

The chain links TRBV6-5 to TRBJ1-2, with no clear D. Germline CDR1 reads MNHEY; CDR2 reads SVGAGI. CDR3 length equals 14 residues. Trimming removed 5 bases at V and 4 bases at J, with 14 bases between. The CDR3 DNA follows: TGTGCCAGCAGTGAATATGAACGCAGCTATGGCTACACCTTC. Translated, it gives CASSEYERSYGYTF.

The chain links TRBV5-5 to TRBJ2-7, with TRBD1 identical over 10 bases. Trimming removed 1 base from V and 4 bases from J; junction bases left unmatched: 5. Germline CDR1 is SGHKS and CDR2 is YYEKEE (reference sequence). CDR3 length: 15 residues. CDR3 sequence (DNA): TGTGCCAGCAGCTTGACGGACAGGGGGTTTTACGAGCAGTACTTC. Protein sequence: CASSLTDRGFYEQYF. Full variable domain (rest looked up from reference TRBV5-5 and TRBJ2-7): DAGVTQSPTHLIKTRGQQVTLRCSPISGHKSVSWYQQVLGQGPQFIFQYYEKEERGRGNFPDRFSARQFPNYSSELNVNALLLGDSALYLCASSLTDRGFYEQYFGPGTRLTVT.

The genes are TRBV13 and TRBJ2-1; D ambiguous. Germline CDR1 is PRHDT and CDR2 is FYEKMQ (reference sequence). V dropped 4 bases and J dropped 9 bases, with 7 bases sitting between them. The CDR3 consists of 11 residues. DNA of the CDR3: TGTGCCAGCAGCTCCCTCTCTGAGCAGTTCTTC. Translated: CASSSLSEQFF.

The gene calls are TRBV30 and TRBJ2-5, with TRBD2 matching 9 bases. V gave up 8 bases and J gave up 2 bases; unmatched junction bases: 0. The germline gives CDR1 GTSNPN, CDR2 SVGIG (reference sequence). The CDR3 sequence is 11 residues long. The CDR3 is CAAGGQETQYF. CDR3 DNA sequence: TGTGCCGCGGGGGGGCAAGAGACCCAGTACTTC.

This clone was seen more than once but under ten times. The CDR3 region has the DNA TGTGCCAGCAGCTGGGGCTTGAACACTGAAGCTTTCTTT. Its protein is CASSWGLNTEAFF. The chain links TRBV5-6 to TRBJ1-1; possibly TRBD1 for D (5 bases). Germline CDR1 is SGHDT and CDR2 is YYEEEE. V was clipped by 3 bases and J by 0 bases, with 6 bases between them. This CDR3 has 13 amino acids.

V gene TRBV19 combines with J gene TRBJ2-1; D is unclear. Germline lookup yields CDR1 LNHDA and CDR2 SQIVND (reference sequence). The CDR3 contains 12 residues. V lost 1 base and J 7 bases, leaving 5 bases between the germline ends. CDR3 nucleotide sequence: TGTGCCAGTAGTATAGGCAGAAATGAGCAGTTCTTC. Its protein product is CASSIGRNEQFF.

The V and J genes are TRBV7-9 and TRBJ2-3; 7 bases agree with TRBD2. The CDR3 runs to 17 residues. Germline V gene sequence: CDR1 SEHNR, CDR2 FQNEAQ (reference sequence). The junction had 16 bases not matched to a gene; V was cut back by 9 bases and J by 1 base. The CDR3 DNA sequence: TGTGCCAGAACCCGTATTGAGGGAGGGACCGGCACAGATACGCAGTATTTT. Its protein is CARTRIEGGTGTDTQYF.